These 6 T cell receptor beta chains came from one sample sequenced in a study of T cells in Graves' hyperthyroidism and ophthalmopathy. Researchers took RNA transcripts and amplified the TCR beta CDR3 regions from them. HTBI primers were used for first-round RT-PCR of the TCR CDR3. From the multiplex PCR reads, TCRdb called clonotypes with MiXCR, one entry per CDR3 protein. The sample records about 360,000 distinct CDR3 sequences, 13% being singletons. Material for sequencing was blood. Receptors were obtained from a man aged 30-40 years with Graves' hyperthyroidism that later progressed to Graves' ophthalmopathy.

The chain joins TRBV7-8 to TRBJ2-7; 11 positions match TRBD2. V shed 5 bases, J shed 4 bases, and the junction held 4 bases outside the gene matches. The CDR3 consists of 14 residues. Germline CDR1 is SGHVS and CDR2 is FQNEAQ. The CDR3, as DNA: TGTGCCAGCAGCGACACTAGCGGGAGTTACGAGCAGTACTTC. It specifies CASSDTSGSYEQYF.

This clonotype has only a few counts. CDR3 nucleotides: TGCAGCGCAGAGACTACCAGGGGGCTAGGTTCACCCCTCCACTTT. This encodes CSAETTRGLGSPLHF. The V and J genes are TRBV20-1 and TRBJ1-6; 8 nucleotides agree with TRBD1. Germline V gene sequence: CDR1 DFQATT, CDR2 SNEGSKA (reference sequence). CDR3 size: 15 residues.

A few counts support this clonotype. V is TRBV29-1 and J is TRBJ1-1; a possible D gene is TRBD1 (5 bases). Trimming left V 6 bases short and J 2 bases short, with 13 bases between. The CDR3 sequence is 13 residues long. Per the germline V gene, CDR1 is SQVTM and CDR2 is ANQGSEA. The CDR3 nucleotides are TGCAGCGTGAGGTCGCAGGGAAACACTGAAGCTTTCTTT. Its translation: CSVRSQGNTEAFF.

This chain links TRBV27 with TRBJ1-2, with D hard to call. The CDR3 contains 13 residues. V dropped 5 bases and J dropped 2 bases, with 9 bases sitting between them. Germline CDR1 reads MNHEY; CDR2 reads SMNVEV (reference sequence). This chain's CDR3 is CASSNTGNYGYTF. Here the CDR3 DNA reads TGTGCCAGCAGTAATACTGGGAACTATGGCTACACCTTC.

Of note for this clonotype: At one end the junction does not follow the germline gene, possibly because of a read error. This chain connects TRBV7-9 to TRBJ2-2, with D possibly being TRBD2 (5 bases). Germline V gives CDR1 SEHNR, CDR2 FQNEAQ (reference sequence). This CDR3 has 15 amino acids. The CDR3: CTSSQTRDRTGELFF. The CDR3 DNA reads as TGTACCAGCAGCCAGACGAGGGATCGCACCGGGGAGCTGTTTTTT.

The chain employs TRBV20-1 and TRBJ2-1; 12 bases are a match to TRBD2. V lost 3 bases to trimming and J lost 2 bases; unmatched junction nucleotides: 2. Germline V gene lookup returns CDR1 DFQATT and CDR2 SNEGSKA (reference sequence). This CDR3 spans 15 amino acids. Here the CDR3 DNA reads TGCAGTGCTAGCCCTAGCGGGGGGGCCTACAATGAGCAGTTCTTC. This sequence encodes CSASPSGGAYNEQFF.